The 28 T cell receptor beta chains presented below share a single source sample, sequenced in a study of cytomegalovirus exposure and HLA in healthy donors. PCR employed 60 Vbeta and 13 Jbeta primers. Generated by immunoSEQ multiplex PCR, the TCRdb table keeps only in-frame clones and is missing some. The sample has over 150,000 clones; approximately 88% are singletons. Sequencing input: PBMCs. The receptors stem from a boy under 10 years old in good health and CMV-seronegative.

The chain joins TRBV9 to TRBJ1-1; D is undetermined. Germline-derived CDR1 and CDR2 are SGDLS and YYNGEE. The CDR3 contains 14 residues. V was shortened by 0 bases and J by 4 bases, with 10 bases between the two germline ends. The CDR3 nucleotides are TGTGCCAGCAGCGTAGTGTCGACAAGCACTGAAGCTTTCTTT. Translated: CASSVVSTSTEAFF.

The rearrangement joins TRBV27 to TRBJ2-7; 11 nucleotides match TRBD1. There are 14 residues in the CDR3. V was pared by 5 bases and J by 5 bases, with 5 bases of the junction left unmatched. Looked up from germline, CDR1 is MNHEY and CDR2 is SMNVEV (reference sequence). The CDR3 protein is CASSRWTGGNEQYF. The CDR3 DNA follows: TGTGCCAGCAGTCGCTGGACAGGGGGCAACGAGCAGTACTTC.

About this clone: Different DNA sequences within this sample yield the same CDR3. The rearrangement joins TRBV6-5 to TRBJ1-5, with 7 bases aligning to TRBD1. From germline, CDR1 is MNHEY and CDR2 SVGAGI. This CDR3 is 15 amino acids long. The V segment lost 0 bases and the J segment 5 bases; nucleotides outside the gene matches: 4. Written as DNA, the CDR3 is TGTGCCAGCAGTTACTCGAGACAGGGTGATCAGCCCCAGCATTTT. This sequence encodes CASSYSRQGDQPQHF.

The CDR3 loop is CASSPRGGEVAGTQYF. The CDR3, as DNA: TGTGCCAGCAGCCCTCGTGGGGGGGAGGTCGCGGGGACCCAGTACTTC. V gene TRBV4-2 combines with J gene TRBJ2-5, with TRBD2 matching 7 bases. V gave up 4 bases and J gave up 7 bases; unmatched junction bases: 15. The CDR3 loop spans 16 amino acids. From germline, CDR1 is LGHNA and CDR2 YNFKEQ.

In DNA form, the CDR3 reads TGTGCCAGCAGGAAGAATAACAGGGGGACTGAAGCTTTCTTT. Translation gives CASRKNNRGTEAFF. V usage is TRBV2 and J usage is TRBJ1-1, with TRBD1 identical over 8 bases. The germline V gene has CDR1 SNHLY and CDR2 FYNNEI. With 6 bases clipped from V and 5 bases from J, the junction kept 8 bases outside the gene matches. This CDR3 is 14 amino acids long. The complete variable domain, with remaining parts taken from reference TRBV2 and TRBJ1-1, reads EPEVTQTPSHQVTQMGQEVILRCVPISNHLYFYWYRQILGQKVEFLVSFYNNEISEKSEIFDDQFSVERPDGSNFTLKIRSTKLEDSAMYFCASRKNNRGTEAFFGQGTRLTVV.

CDR3 loop: CASSPWAGPAYEQYF. Here the CDR3 DNA reads TGTGCCAGCAGCCCTTGGGCGGGGCCGGCCTACGAGCAGTACTTC. V and J are TRBV6-1 and TRBJ2-7; D perhaps matches TRBD2 (6 bases). CDR3 size: 15 residues. Trimming cost V 6 bases and J 2 bases, with 17 bases left between them. CDR1 is MNHNS, CDR2 SASEGT, per germline.

The chain recombines TRBV19 with TRBJ2-5; 13 nucleotides match TRBD2. After removal of 0 bases from V and 2 bases from J, the junction contained 3 bases not matched to a gene. The CDR3 has 17 residues. Germline-derived CDR1 and CDR2 are LNHDA and SQIVND (reference sequence). The CDR3 here is CASSIDSTSGGQETQYF. The CDR3 DNA sequence: TGTGCCAGTAGTATAGACTCGACTAGCGGGGGGCAAGAGACCCAGTACTTC.

This chain joins TRBV7-9 and TRBJ1-5; 7 bases match TRBD1. Germline V lookup: CDR1 SEHNR, CDR2 FQNEAQ (reference sequence). The junction had 7 bases not matched to a gene; V was cut back by 5 bases and J by 3 bases. CDR3 size: 15 residues. The CDR3 DNA reads as TGTGCCAGCAGCGGTAGACAGGGAAACAATCAGCCCCAGCATTTT. It is translated as CASSGRQGNNQPQHF.

The chain combines TRBV29-1 with TRBJ1-1; possible D gene TRBD1, 6 bases. The ends were cut back, 7 bases at V and 0 bases at J, with 12 bases in the middle. The CDR3 spans 13 residues. Germline CDR1 reads SQVTM; CDR2 reads ANQGSEA. The CDR3 spells CSATDRMNTEAFF. In DNA, the CDR3 is TGCAGCGCTACGGACAGAATGAACACTGAAGCTTTCTTT. The full variable domain, completed using reference TRBV29-1 and TRBJ1-1, is SAVISQKPSRDICQRGTSLTIQCQVDSQVTMMFWYRQQPGQSLTLIATANQGSEATYESGFVIDKFPISRPNLTFSTLTVSNMSPEDSSIYLCSATDRMNTEAFFGQGTRLTVV.

The chain carries TRBV5-1 and TRBJ1-1, with D possibly being TRBD1 (6 bases). CDR3 length: 12 residues. V lost 2 bases to trimming and J lost 5 bases, with 7 bases between them. The germline gives CDR1 SGHRS, CDR2 YFSETQ. CDR3 nucleotide sequence: TGCGCCAGCAGCTTCCAGGGGACTGAAGCTTTCTTT. Its protein product is CASSFQGTEAFF.

V gene TRBV13 combines with J gene TRBJ2-3; 7 positions match TRBD2. This CDR3 is built from 13 residues. Germline CDR1 and CDR2: PRHDT and FYEKMQ (reference sequence). V lost 11 bases, J lost 2 bases, and 7 bases stayed unmatched. In nucleotides, the CDR3 is TGTGCCGTCCCGGGACTACTCACAGATACGCAGTATTTT. Residues: CAVPGLLTDTQYF.

CDR3 sequence: CASSSRDVGRYTYEQYF. For the CDR3, the DNA is TGTGCCAGCAGCTCGCGTGATGTCGGGAGATACACCTACGAGCAGTACTTC. The chain joins TRBV5-6 to TRBJ2-7; possible D gene TRBD2, 6 bases. The V end lost 3 bases, the J end lost 2 bases, and 21 bases lay between the germline ends. Looked up from germline, CDR1 is SGHDT and CDR2 is YYEEEE. CDR3 length: 17 residues. The entire variable domain, with the rest obtained from reference TRBV5-6 and TRBJ2-7, is as follows: DAGVTQSPTHLIKTRGQQVTLRCSPKSGHDTVSWYQQALGQGPQFIFQYYEEEERQRGNFPDRFSGHQFPNYSSELNVNALLLGDSALYLCASSSRDVGRYTYEQYFGPGTRLTVT.

CDR3 residues: CADWTGSYGYTF. The CDR3 region has the DNA TGTGCAGACTGGACAGGGAGCTATGGCTACACCTTC. The genes are TRBV19 and TRBJ1-2; 8 bases fit TRBD1. This CDR3 spans 12 amino acids. In germline, CDR1 is LNHDA, CDR2 SQIVND (reference sequence).

Concerning this clone itself: Distinct nucleotide sequences in the sample also encode this CDR3. The rearrangement joins TRBV29-1 to TRBJ2-1; TRBD2 is a possible D gene (5 bases). CDR3 size: 14 residues. From germline, CDR1 is SQVTM and CDR2 ANQGSEA. Between the trimmed V and J ends, which lost 3 bases and 6 bases, there was a span of 15 bases. CDR3 sequence: CSVEGLAGGNEQFF. In DNA form, the CDR3 reads TGCAGCGTTGAGGGCCTAGCCGGTGGCAATGAGCAGTTCTTC.

The rearrangement uses TRBV6-5 and TRBJ2-7, with a tentative D call TRBD1 (6 bases). Trimming took 2 bases from V and 5 from J, leaving 16 bases between them. This CDR3 contains 15 residues. CDR1 is MNHEY, CDR2 SVGAGI, per germline. CDR3 region: CASSYSVQGHHEQYF. The CDR3, as DNA: TGTGCCAGCAGTTACAGCGTACAGGGCCACCACGAGCAGTACTTC.

The chain links TRBV7-2 to TRBJ1-2, with D possibly being TRBD1 (6 bases). The CDR3 has 14 residues. Trimming stripped 0 bases from V and 4 bases from J, with 9 bases between. Germline V CDR1 and CDR2: SGHTA, FQGNSA. The CDR3 DNA is TGTGCCAGCAGCTTAGCGGGACAATTCTATGGCTACACCTTC. Translating gives CASSLAGQFYGYTF.

The table lists this clone with a few counts. This chain links TRBV5-4 with TRBJ2-5; 9 bases map to TRBD1. V trimming: 3 bases; J trimming: 4 bases; junction bases outside the gene matches: 13. The CDR3 has 17 residues. Germline CDR1 SGHNT, CDR2 YYREEE (reference sequence). The CDR3: CASSYQQGAGRRETQYF. The DNA of the CDR3 is TGTGCCAGCAGCTACCAACAGGGGGCAGGTCGTCGAGAGACCCAGTACTTC.

V is TRBV4-1 and J is TRBJ2-2; TRBD1 matches at 7 bases. This CDR3 has 15 residues. Per germline, CDR1 MGHRA and CDR2 YSYEKL. V was pared by 11 bases and J by 3 bases, with 12 bases of the junction left unmatched. Here the CDR3 reads CAGPGRDSYTGELFF. The CDR3 coding sequence is TGCGCCGGCCCCGGACGGGACAGTTACACCGGGGAGCTGTTTTTT.

The chain recombines TRBV19 with TRBJ2-5, with D perhaps matching TRBD1 (6 bases). V lost 2 bases and J lost 5, with 12 bases in between. The germline gives CDR1 LNHDA, CDR2 SQIVND (reference sequence). The CDR3 is 14 amino acids. CDR3 loop: CASSISGAQETQYF. The CDR3 DNA reads TGTGCCAGTAGTATATCAGGGGCTCAGGAGACCCAGTACTTC.

The J gene is TRBJ1-4, the V gene TRBV9; D is uncertain. CDR1 is SGDLS, CDR2 YYNGEE, per germline. CDR3 length equals 17 residues. V dropped 0 bases and J dropped 0 bases, with 12 bases sitting between them. Here the CDR3 reads CASSVGVSPATNEKLFF. In nucleotides, the CDR3 is TGTGCCAGCAGCGTAGGTGTCAGTCCTGCAACTAATGAAAAACTGTTTTTT.

In the case of this clone: Compared with germline, one end of the junction differs, possibly owing to a read error. The rearrangement uses TRBV7-9 and TRBJ2-1; D not resolved. The CDR3 runs 15 residues. Germline CDR1 SEHNR, CDR2 FQNEAQ (reference sequence). The CDR3 region is CSSSLGLSVYNEQFF. The CDR3 DNA is TGTTCCAGCAGCTTGGGCCTTTCGGTCTACAATGAGCAGTTCTTC.

V and J are TRBV9 and TRBJ1-1; no clear D. Germline loops: CDR1 SGDLS, CDR2 YYNGEE. This CDR3 is 12 amino acids long. The V end was cut by 2 bases, the J end by 4 bases, with 6 bases between. In nucleotides, the CDR3 is TGTGCCAGCAGCGTTGCTATCACTGAAGCTTTCTTT. It yields the protein CASSVAITEAFF.

The chain employs TRBV27 and TRBJ2-3, with D hard to call. This CDR3 has 14 amino acids. CDR1 and CDR2 (germline): MNHEY, SMNVEV (reference sequence). Trimming left V 4 bases short and J 2 bases short, with 10 bases between. The CDR3 spells CASSYGVPTDTQYF. CDR3 nucleotides: TGTGCCAGCAGTTACGGAGTTCCCACAGATACGCAGTATTTT.

V is TRBV9 and J is TRBJ2-7, with D possibly being TRBD2 (5 bases). V lost 0 bases and J lost 2, with 12 bases in between. This CDR3 contains 15 residues. Germline CDR1 SGDLS, CDR2 YYNGEE. For the CDR3, the DNA is TGTGCCAGCAGCGTAGCAACCAGCGGCCCCTACGAGCAGTACTTC. Translation gives CASSVATSGPYEQYF. Full variable domain (missing parts from reference TRBV9 and TRBJ2-7): DSGVTQTPKHLITATGQRVTLRCSPRSGDLSVYWYQQSLDQGLQFLIQYYNGEERAKGNILERFSAQQFPDLHSELNLSSLELGDSALYFCASSVATSGPYEQYFGPGTRLTVT.

The J gene is TRBJ2-1, the V gene TRBV19; perhaps TRBD2 as D (6 bases). Trimming pared 6 bases from V and 7 bases from J, leaving 13 bases between. The germline gives CDR1 LNHDA, CDR2 SQIVND (reference sequence). The CDR3 length is 13 residues. The CDR3, as DNA: TGTGCCAGTAGCCCGGGAGACGGAAATGAGCAGTTCTTC. It specifies CASSPGDGNEQFF.

The chain recombines TRBV19 with TRBJ1-1; D remains unclear. CDR1 and CDR2 (germline): LNHDA, SQIVND (reference sequence). The CDR3 is made up of 14 amino acids. Deletions cut 1 base from V and 1 base from J, with 7 bases between. CDR3 coding DNA: TGTGCCAGTAGTATAGCGGTGAAGAACACTGAAGCTTTCTTT. As protein: CASSIAVKNTEAFF.

The rearrangement uses TRBV4-1 and TRBJ2-5; D is unclear. Per the germline V gene, CDR1 is MGHRA and CDR2 is YSYEKL. V shed 4 bases and J shed 5 bases, with 11 bases lying between them. This CDR3 is 13 amino acids long. CDR3 amino acids: CASSPHADETQYF. The CDR3 DNA sequence: TGCGCCAGCAGCCCCCACGCGGATGAGACCCAGTACTTC.

The J gene is TRBJ2-2, the V gene TRBV4-1, with D hard to call. The germline V and J ends were trimmed by 1 base and 5 bases, with 14 bases remaining between them. From germline, CDR1 is MGHRA and CDR2 YSYEKL. This CDR3 has 16 amino acids. CDR3 DNA sequence: TGCGCCAGCAGCCAAGTCTACGACCCCAGGACCGGGGAGCTGTTTTTT. Translating gives CASSQVYDPRTGELFF.